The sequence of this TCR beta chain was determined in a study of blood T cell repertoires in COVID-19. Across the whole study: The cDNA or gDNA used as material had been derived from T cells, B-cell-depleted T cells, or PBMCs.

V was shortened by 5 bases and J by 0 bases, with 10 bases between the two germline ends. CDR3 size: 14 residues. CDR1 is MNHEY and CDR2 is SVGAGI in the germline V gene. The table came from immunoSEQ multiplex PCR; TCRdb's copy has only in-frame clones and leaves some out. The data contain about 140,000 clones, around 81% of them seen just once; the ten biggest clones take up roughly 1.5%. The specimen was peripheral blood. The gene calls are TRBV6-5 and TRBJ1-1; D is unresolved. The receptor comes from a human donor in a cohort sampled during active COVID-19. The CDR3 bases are TGTGCCAGCAGTCTTGAGGCAGTGAACACTGAAGCTTTCTTT. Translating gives CASSLEAVNTEAFF.